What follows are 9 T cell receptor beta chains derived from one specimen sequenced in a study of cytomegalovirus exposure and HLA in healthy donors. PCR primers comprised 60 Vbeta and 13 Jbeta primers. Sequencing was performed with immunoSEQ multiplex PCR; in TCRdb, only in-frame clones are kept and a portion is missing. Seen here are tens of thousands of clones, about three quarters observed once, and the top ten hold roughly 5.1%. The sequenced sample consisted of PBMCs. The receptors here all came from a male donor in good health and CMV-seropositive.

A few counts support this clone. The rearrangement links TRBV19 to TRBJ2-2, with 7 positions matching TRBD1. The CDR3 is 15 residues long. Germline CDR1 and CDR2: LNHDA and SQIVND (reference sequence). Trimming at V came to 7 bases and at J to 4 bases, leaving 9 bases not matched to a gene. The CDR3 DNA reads TGTGCCAGTACCTCTTGGGACAGATTCACCGGGGAGCTGTTTTTT. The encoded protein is CASTSWDRFTGELFF.

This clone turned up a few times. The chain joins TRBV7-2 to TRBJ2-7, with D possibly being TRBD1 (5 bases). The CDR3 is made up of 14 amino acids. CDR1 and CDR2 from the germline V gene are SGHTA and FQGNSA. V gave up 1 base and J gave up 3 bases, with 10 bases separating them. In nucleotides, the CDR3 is TGTGCCAGCAGCTTAGTTAGAAGGGGCTACGAGCAGTACTTC. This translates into CASSLVRRGYEQYF.

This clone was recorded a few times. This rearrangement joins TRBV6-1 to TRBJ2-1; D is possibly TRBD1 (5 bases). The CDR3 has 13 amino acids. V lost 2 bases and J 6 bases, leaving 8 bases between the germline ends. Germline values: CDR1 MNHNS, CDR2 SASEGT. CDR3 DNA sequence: TGTGCCAGCAGTGAAAGGGGTTCCAATGAGCAGTTCTTC. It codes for CASSERGSNEQFF.

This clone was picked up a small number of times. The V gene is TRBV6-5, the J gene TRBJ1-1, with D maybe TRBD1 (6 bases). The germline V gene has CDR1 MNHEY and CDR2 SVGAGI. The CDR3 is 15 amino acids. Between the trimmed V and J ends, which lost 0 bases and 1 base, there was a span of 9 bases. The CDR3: CASSYSQQGNTEAFF. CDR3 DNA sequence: TGTGCCAGCAGTTACTCGCAACAGGGGAACACTGAAGCTTTCTTT.

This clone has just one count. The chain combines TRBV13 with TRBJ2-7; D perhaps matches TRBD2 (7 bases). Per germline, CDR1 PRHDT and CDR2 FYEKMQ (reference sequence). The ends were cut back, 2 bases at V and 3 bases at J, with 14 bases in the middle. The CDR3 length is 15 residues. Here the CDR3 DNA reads TGTGCCAGCAGCTTAATCCGGGGGGCTGGCTACGAGCAGTACTTC. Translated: CASSLIRGAGYEQYF.

The CDR3 region is CASSLRGGVADTQYF. The DNA of the CDR3 is TGTGCCAGCAGCTTGCGGGGTGGAGTCGCAGATACGCAGTATTTT. V usage is TRBV11-3 and J usage is TRBJ2-3; a possible D gene is TRBD2 (6 bases). V dropped 3 bases and J dropped 4 bases, with 14 bases sitting between them. The CDR3 covers 15 residues. Germline assignment: CDR1 SGHNT and CDR2 YENEEA.

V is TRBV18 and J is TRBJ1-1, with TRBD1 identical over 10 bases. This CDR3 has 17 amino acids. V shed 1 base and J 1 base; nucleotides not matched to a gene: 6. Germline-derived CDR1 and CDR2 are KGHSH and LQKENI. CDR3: CASSPQWDRGTNTEAFF. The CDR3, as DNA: TGTGCCAGCTCACCACAGTGGGACAGGGGCACGAACACTGAAGCTTTCTTT. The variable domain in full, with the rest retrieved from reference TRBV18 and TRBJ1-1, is NAGVMQNPRHLVRRRGQEARLRCSPMKGHSHVYWYRQLPEEGLKFMVYLQKENIIDESGMPKERFSAEFPKEGPSILRIQQVVRGDSAAYFCASSPQWDRGTNTEAFFGQGTRLTVV.

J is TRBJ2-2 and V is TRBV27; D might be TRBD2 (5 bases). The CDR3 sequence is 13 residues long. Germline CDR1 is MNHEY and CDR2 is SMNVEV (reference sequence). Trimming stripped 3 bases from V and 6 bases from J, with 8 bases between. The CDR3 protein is CASSLRVSGELFF. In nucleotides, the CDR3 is TGTGCCAGCAGTTTGAGGGTTTCCGGGGAGCTGTTTTTT.

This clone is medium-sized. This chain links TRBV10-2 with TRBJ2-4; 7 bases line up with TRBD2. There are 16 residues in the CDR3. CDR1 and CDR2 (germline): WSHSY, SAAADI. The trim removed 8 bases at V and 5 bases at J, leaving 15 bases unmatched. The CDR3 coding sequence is TGCGCCAGCTCGAAACTTGGGGAGGGCTCGGAAAACATTCAGTACTTC. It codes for CASSKLGEGSENIQYF.